The 30 T cell receptor beta chains below were found in one sample sequenced in a study of CD8+ T cells in alopecia areata. Obtained from alopecia areata patients were lesional scalp punch biopsies along with peripheral blood. Following RNA extraction, reverse transcription yielded cDNA that acted as the sequencing template. Repertoires were generated with immunoSEQ multiplex PCR, while TCRdb's copy carries only in-frame clones and drops some. The sample contains about 12,000 clones, about 56% of which appear only once. The sample comprised skin. The origin of the receptors is a human donor with alopecia areata.

The genes are TRBV5-1 and TRBJ2-7, with D possibly called TRBD1 or TRBD2 (6 bases each). This CDR3 spans 14 amino acids. The V gene's germline CDR1 is SGHRS and CDR2 YFSETQ. V dropped 0 bases and J dropped 6 bases, with 13 bases sitting between them. CDR3 sequence: CASSLGQEGGEQYF. DNA of the CDR3: TGCGCCAGCAGCTTGGGACAGGAGGGAGGCGAGCAGTACTTC.

The V and J genes are TRBV6-5 and TRBJ2-3, with 9 bases that match TRBD2. Trimming at V came to 2 bases and at J to 2 bases, leaving 5 bases not matched to a gene. The germline V gene has CDR1 MNHEY and CDR2 SVGAGI. The CDR3 has 16 residues. The CDR3 is CASSYGAGGDTDTQYF. CDR3 nucleotide sequence: TGTGCCAGCAGTTACGGAGCGGGAGGTGACACAGATACGCAGTATTTT.

CDR3 coding DNA: TGCGCCAGCAGCCTCGGAGGGCTAGCGGGAGTAGGGACCGGGGAGCTGTTTTTT. Translated, it gives CASSLGGLAGVGTGELFF. The rearrangement joins TRBV4-1 to TRBJ2-2; 10 nucleotides match TRBD2. There are 18 residues in the CDR3. V was pared by 4 bases and J by 5 bases, with 13 bases of the junction left unmatched. Germline loops: CDR1 MGHRA, CDR2 YSYEKL.

The chain uses TRBV4-3 and TRBJ2-5; D not certain. V was shortened by 0 bases and J by 13 bases, with 15 bases between the two germline ends. The CDR3 runs to 13 residues. CDR1 and CDR2 from the germline V gene are LGHNA and YSLEER. The CDR3 DNA is TGCGCCAGCAGCCAAGATGGCGTAGGTCTACCGTACTTC. Its protein product is CASSQDGVGLPYF.

V and J are TRBV18 and TRBJ1-2; D perhaps matches TRBD1 (6 bases). Deletions cut 1 base from V and 4 bases from J, with 13 bases between. Germline assignment: CDR1 KGHSH and CDR2 LQKENI. This CDR3 has 15 residues. The CDR3 protein is CASSPQQGSAYGYTF. The CDR3 DNA sequence: TGTGCCAGCTCACCACAGCAGGGGTCGGCCTATGGCTACACCTTC.

This clone has more than one count but fewer than ten. V usage is TRBV2 and J usage is TRBJ2-2; D perhaps matches TRBD1 (5 bases). CDR3 size: 15 residues. V was shortened by 8 bases and J by 6 bases, with 19 bases between the two germline ends. Germline CDR1 SNHLY, CDR2 FYNNEI. CDR3 sequence reads: CASSRGSLMPGELFF. The CDR3 nucleotides are TGTGCCAGCTCAAGGGGCAGCCTCATGCCCGGGGAGCTGTTTTTT.

In its sample, this clone was seen a few times. V is TRBV7-6 and J is TRBJ1-1; TRBD1 matches 9 bases. The V and J ends lost 0 bases and 6 bases, in that order; junction bases with no gene match: 5. CDR3 length equals 15 residues. Germline CDR1 and CDR2: SGHVS and FNYEAQ. CDR3 nucleotides: TGTGCCAGCAGCTTAGCGGCACAGGGGGCCGCTGAAGCTTTCTTT. It yields the protein CASSLAAQGAAEAFF. The complete variable domain, with remaining parts taken from reference TRBV7-6 and TRBJ1-1, reads GAGVSQSPRYKVTKRGQDVALRCDPISGHVSLYWYRQALGQGPEFLTYFNYEAQQDKSGLPNDRFSAERPEGSISTLTIQRTEQRDSAMYRCASSLAAQGAAEAFFGQGTRLTVV.

The rearrangement joins TRBV5-6 to TRBJ2-2; 10 bases are shared with TRBD1. Germline V gives CDR1 SGHDT, CDR2 YYEEEE. This CDR3 has 14 residues. The V segment lost 3 bases and the J segment 4 bases; nucleotides outside the gene matches: 0. The CDR3 nucleotides are TGTGCCAGCAGCTGGGACAGGGGCACCGGGGAGCTGTTTTTT. Amino acid sequence: CASSWDRGTGELFF.

This chain links TRBV28 with TRBJ2-6; D tentatively fits TRBD1 or TRBD2 (5 bases each). Germline CDR1 reads MDHEN; CDR2 reads SYDVKM. This CDR3 region has 15 residues. The V end was cut by 6 bases, the J end by 0 bases, with 9 bases between. DNA of the CDR3: TGTGCCAGCAGGGGGACGGTCTCTGGGGCCAACGTCCTGACTTTC. Translating it yields CASRGTVSGANVLTF.

The gene calls are TRBV5-4 and TRBJ2-3, with D possibly matching TRBD2 (6 bases). Germline V gives CDR1 SGHNT, CDR2 YYREEE (reference sequence). The CDR3 length is 15 residues. Trimming cost V 4 bases and J 1 base, with 13 bases left between them. CDR3 protein: CASSRLAFGTDTQYF. CDR3 DNA: TGTGCCAGCAGCCGGCTAGCGTTCGGCACAGATACGCAGTATTTT.

The chain is built from TRBV7-9 and TRBJ1-1; perhaps TRBD1 as D (6 bases). This CDR3 is built from 16 residues. CDR1 is SEHNR and CDR2 is FQNEAQ in the germline V gene (reference sequence). V was clipped by 3 bases and J by 1 base, with 15 bases between them. The chain's CDR3 is CASSFVRGKGNTEAFF. CDR3 in DNA: TGTGCCAGCAGCTTCGTTAGGGGGAAAGGGAACACTGAAGCTTTCTTT.

The rearrangement joins TRBV9 to TRBJ1-2; unclear D gene. V lost 1 base and J lost 5, with 18 bases in between. This CDR3 is 16 amino acids long. Germline CDR1 SGDLS, CDR2 YYNGEE. The CDR3: CASSVRKSPGSYGYTF. CDR3 in DNA: TGTGCCAGCAGCGTACGGAAGTCTCCCGGTTCGTATGGCTACACCTTC.

This clone was observed a handful of times. The J gene is TRBJ2-7, the V gene TRBV29-1; 7 positions agree with TRBD1. V lost 3 bases, J lost 3 bases, and 8 bases stayed unmatched. Germline lookup yields CDR1 SQVTM and CDR2 ANQGSEA. CDR3 length: 14 amino acids. The CDR3 spells CSVESRGQNYEQYF. For the CDR3, the DNA is TGCAGCGTTGAGAGTAGGGGGCAAAACTACGAGCAGTACTTC.

The rearrangement joins TRBV7-6 to TRBJ1-2; D perhaps matches TRBD1 (5 bases). The CDR3 extends over 13 amino acids. The V gene lost 0 bases and the J gene lost 8 bases, with 10 bases spanning the gap. Germline-derived CDR1 and CDR2 are SGHVS and FNYEAQ. The CDR3 region is CASSLAGEGGYTF. The CDR3 DNA is TGTGCCAGCAGCTTAGCGGGGGAGGGAGGCTACACCTTC.

The V call is TRBV27, the J call TRBJ2-7; TRBD1 matches 7 bases. CDR3 size: 14 residues. Germline V gene lookup returns CDR1 MNHEY and CDR2 SMNVEV (reference sequence). Unmatched junction bases numbered 5, after V lost 6 bases and J lost 0 bases. The DNA for the CDR3 is TGTGCCAGCAGGCTGGGGACAGCCTCCTACGAGCAGTACTTC. This codes for CASRLGTASYEQYF.

Sample share makes this clone medium-sized. The V call is TRBV28, the J call TRBJ2-5; D might be TRBD1 (5 bases). CDR3 size: 13 residues. Germline V gene sequence: CDR1 MDHEN, CDR2 SYDVKM. Trimming stripped 6 bases from V and 2 bases from J, with 10 bases between. The DNA of the CDR3 is TGTGCCAGCAGCCTCGACAGACAAGAGACCCAGTACTTC. Protein sequence: CASSLDRQETQYF.

The rearrangement joins TRBV4-2 to TRBJ2-5, with D possibly matching TRBD2 (5 bases). This CDR3 is 13 amino acids long. Germline assignment: CDR1 LGHNA and CDR2 YNFKEQ. The V gene lost 5 bases and the J gene lost 5 bases, with 12 bases spanning the gap. The CDR3 DNA is TGTGCCAGCAGCTACCTAGCCGTGGAGACCCAGTACTTC. Protein product: CASSYLAVETQYF.

This clone was found once. Other DNA sequences in this sample translate to the same CDR3. The V and J genes are TRBV10-1 and TRBJ2-3; 8 positions agree with TRBD2. Germline V CDR1 and CDR2: WNHNN, SYGVQD (reference sequence). The length of the CDR3 is 14 residues. With 6 bases clipped from V and 2 bases from J, the junction kept 4 bases outside the gene matches. CDR3 sequence (DNA): TGCGCCAGCAGCGGGGGGGGACCCACAGATACGCAGTATTTT. It yields the protein CASSGGGPTDTQYF.

This clone was seen more than once but under ten times. This rearrangement joins TRBV5-5 to TRBJ2-1, with 7 bases that match TRBD2. Trimming cost V 1 base and J 4 bases; bases outside gene matches: 5. Germline CDR1 SGHKS, CDR2 YYEKEE (reference sequence). This CDR3 is 15 amino acids long. The CDR3 reads CASSLRLAEYNEQFF. CDR3 nucleotide sequence: TGTGCCAGCAGCTTGCGGCTAGCGGAGTACAATGAGCAGTTCTTC.

This clone was seen a handful of times. The chain links TRBV5-1 to TRBJ2-3; D possibly corresponds to TRBD2 (7 bases). CDR3 length equals 15 residues. V was clipped by 4 bases and J by 5 bases, with 17 bases between them. Germline assignment: CDR1 SGHRS and CDR2 YFSETQ. This CDR3 reads CASSPTGGRGDTQYF. Written as DNA, the CDR3 is TGCGCCAGCAGCCCGACCGGGGGGCGTGGAGATACGCAGTATTTT. The full variable domain, with the rest looked up from reference TRBV5-1 and TRBJ2-3, is KAGVTQTPRYLIKTRGQQVTLSCSPISGHRSVSWYQQTPGQGLQFLFEYFSETQRNKGNFPGRFSGRQFSNSRSEMNVSTLELGDSALYLCASSPTGGRGDTQYFGPGTRLTVL.

This clone has more than one count but fewer than ten. Other DNA sequences in this sample translate to the same CDR3. The V gene is TRBV5-6, the J gene TRBJ2-5; D is uncertain. Trimming stripped 2 bases from V and 5 bases from J, with 4 bases between. The V gene's germline CDR1 is SGHDT and CDR2 YYEEEE. The CDR3 sequence is 11 residues long. In nucleotides, the CDR3 is TGTGCCAGCAGCTTCGCGGAGACCCAGTACTTC. Translated, it gives CASSFAETQYF.

The V call is TRBV5-4, the J call TRBJ2-3; D unresolved. Germline loops: CDR1 SGHNT, CDR2 YYREEE (reference sequence). Between the trimmed V and J ends, which lost 1 base and 4 bases, there was a span of 10 bases. This CDR3 spans 14 amino acids. The CDR3 reads CASSLISQADTQYF. In DNA form, the CDR3 reads TGTGCCAGCAGCTTGATTAGTCAGGCAGATACGCAGTATTTT.

The chain uses TRBV6-5 and TRBJ1-2; D ambiguous. The germline V gene has CDR1 MNHEY and CDR2 SVGAGI. V was clipped by 8 bases and J by 1 base, with 8 bases between them. The CDR3 has 12 residues. The CDR3 DNA reads TGTGCCAGCCTAGGACGTAACTATGGCTACACCTTC. It is translated as CASLGRNYGYTF.

The chain recombines TRBV4-1 with TRBJ2-5; D is undetermined. The germline CDR1 and CDR2 sequences are MGHRA and YSYEKL. The length of the CDR3 is 18 residues. The V end was cut by 0 bases, the J end by 4 bases, with 21 bases between. This CDR3 reads CASSQEKIGSLLGETQYF. The CDR3, as DNA: TGCGCCAGCAGCCAAGAAAAGATAGGCAGCCTTTTGGGAGAGACCCAGTACTTC.

J is TRBJ2-3 and V is TRBV28; D remains ambiguous. The CDR3 totals 15 residues. The V end lost 5 bases, the J end lost 3 bases, and 15 bases lay between the germline ends. Germline V lookup: CDR1 MDHEN, CDR2 SYDVKM. CDR3 protein: CASSDDWGITDTQYF. The CDR3 bases are TGTGCCAGCAGTGACGATTGGGGAATTACAGATACGCAGTATTTT.

This clone turned up a few times. V is TRBV27 and J is TRBJ1-1, with a weak D call TRBD1 (6 bases). This CDR3 is built from 16 residues. The ends were cut back, 5 bases at V and 6 bases at J, with 22 bases in the middle. Looked up from germline, CDR1 is MNHEY and CDR2 is SMNVEV (reference sequence). CDR3 nucleotides: TGTGCCAGCAGTCCTCAACCCCCGGGGGCAGGCGCTGAAGCTTTCTTT. Amino acid sequence: CASSPQPPGAGAEAFF.

This clone occurred a few times. V is TRBV7-6 and J is TRBJ2-1; D is perhaps TRBD2 (6 bases). Germline V gene lookup returns CDR1 SGHVS and CDR2 FNYEAQ. V was shortened by 1 base and J by 1 base, with 26 bases between the two germline ends. The CDR3 has 21 amino acids. CDR3: CASSLVPLTAGPTTSYNEQFF. DNA of the CDR3: TGTGCCAGCAGCTTAGTCCCCCTCACGGCGGGACCCACCACATCCTACAATGAGCAGTTCTTC.

This clone was detected only a few times. The V gene is TRBV7-9, the J gene TRBJ2-1; 7 bases fit TRBD1. CDR3 length equals 16 residues. Germline loops: CDR1 SEHNR, CDR2 FQNEAQ (reference sequence). Trimming cost V 4 bases and J 9 bases; bases outside gene matches: 15. The CDR3 spells CASSSRDSHLSLEQFF. CDR3 sequence (DNA): TGTGCCAGCAGCTCCCGGGACAGCCACCTTTCGCTTGAGCAGTTCTTC.

The CDR3 reads CASRGTGTGYTF. For the CDR3, the DNA is TGTGCCAGCAGGGGGACAGGGACTGGCTACACCTTC. This chain uses TRBV27 with TRBJ1-2; TRBD1 matches 9 bases. Germline assignment: CDR1 MNHEY and CDR2 SMNVEV (reference sequence). The CDR3 runs 12 residues. V lost 6 bases and J lost 7; bases outside the gene matches: 3.

The chain links TRBV6-5 to TRBJ1-2; D not resolved. This CDR3 has 12 amino acids. Trimming shortened V by 6 bases and J by 4 bases, and 9 bases separated the two germline ends. Germline CDR1 and CDR2: MNHEY and SVGAGI. CDR3 in DNA: TGTGCCAGCAGGTTCGGGGTCTATGGCTACACCTTC. Residues: CASRFGVYGYTF.